This T cell receptor (beta chain) was captured in a study of early T cells in non-severe SARS-CoV-2 infection. About the research overall: Chains stayed unpaired after sequencing of bulk RNA from unsorted whole blood.

Germline lookup yields CDR1 SGHRS and CDR2 YFSETQ. J lost 10 bases, V lost 4 bases, and 11 bases had no gene match. This CDR3 is built from 15 residues. Study results and limitations: Sequences matched to VDJdb favored anti-spike CD8 responses, while private and CD4 specificities were missed.

Unique molecular identifiers were added to individual cDNA molecules. One entry per CDR3 protein results from TCRdb running MiXCR on the 5' RACE reads. The repertoire holds 30,000 or so distinct CDR3 sequences, with 6.6% as singletons. This clonotype was seen many times. Its antigen is undetermined. The J gene is TRBJ1-6, the V gene TRBV5-1; TRBD1 aligns across 7 bases. The sample consisted of whole blood. The sequence was obtained from an adult who was a healthcare worker with PCR-confirmed SARS-CoV-2 infection or an uninfected control (not recorded which). The CDR3 bases are TGCGCCAGCAGCCCCAGGACAGGCGGACCCTCACCCCTCCACTTT. This sequence encodes CASSPRTGGPSPLHF.